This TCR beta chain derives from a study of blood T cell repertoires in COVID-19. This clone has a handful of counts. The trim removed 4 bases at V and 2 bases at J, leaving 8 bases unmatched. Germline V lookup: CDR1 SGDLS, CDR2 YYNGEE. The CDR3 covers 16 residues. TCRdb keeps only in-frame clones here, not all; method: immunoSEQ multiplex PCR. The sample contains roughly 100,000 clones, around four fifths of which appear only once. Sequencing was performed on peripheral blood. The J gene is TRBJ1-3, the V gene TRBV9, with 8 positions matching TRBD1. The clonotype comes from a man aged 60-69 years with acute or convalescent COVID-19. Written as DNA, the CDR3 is TGTGCCAGCAGCCTAGGACAGGGAGAGGCTGGAAACACCATATATTTT. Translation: CASSLGQGEAGNTIYF.